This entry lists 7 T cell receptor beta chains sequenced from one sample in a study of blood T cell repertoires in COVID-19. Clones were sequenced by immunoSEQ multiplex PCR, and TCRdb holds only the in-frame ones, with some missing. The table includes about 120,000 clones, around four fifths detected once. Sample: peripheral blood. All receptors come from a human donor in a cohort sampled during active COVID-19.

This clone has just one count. In DNA, the CDR3 is TGTGCCAGCAGTCTACAGGGGGTGGAGCAGTACTTC. Amino acid sequence: CASSLQGVEQYF. The chain recombines TRBV7-2 with TRBJ2-7; 8 bases match TRBD1. Germline assignment: CDR1 SGHTA and CDR2 FQGNSA. V shed 6 bases and J 7 bases; nucleotides not matched to a gene: 5. The CDR3 is 12 residues long.

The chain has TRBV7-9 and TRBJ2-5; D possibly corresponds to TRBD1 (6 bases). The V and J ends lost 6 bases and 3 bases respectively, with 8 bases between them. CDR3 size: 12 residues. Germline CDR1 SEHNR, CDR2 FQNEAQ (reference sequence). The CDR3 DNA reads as TGTGCCAGCAGGCCAGGGGAAGAGACCCAGTACTTC. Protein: CASRPGEETQYF.

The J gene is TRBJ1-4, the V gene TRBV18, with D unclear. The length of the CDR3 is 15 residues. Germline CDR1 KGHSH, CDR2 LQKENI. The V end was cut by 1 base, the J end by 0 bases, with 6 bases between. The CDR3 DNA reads TGTGCCAGCTCACCACTGGCGGCAACTAATGAAAAACTGTTTTTT. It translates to CASSPLAATNEKLFF. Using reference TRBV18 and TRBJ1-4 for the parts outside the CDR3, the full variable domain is NAGVMQNPRHLVRRRGQEARLRCSPMKGHSHVYWYRQLPEEGLKFMVYLQKENIIDESGMPKERFSAEFPKEGPSILRIQQVVRGDSAAYFCASSPLAATNEKLFFGSGTQLSVL.

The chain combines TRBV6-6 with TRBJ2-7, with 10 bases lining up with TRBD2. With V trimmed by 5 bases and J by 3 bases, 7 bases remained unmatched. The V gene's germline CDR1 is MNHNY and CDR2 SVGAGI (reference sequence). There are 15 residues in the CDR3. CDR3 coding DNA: TGTGCCAGCAGTCCCGTCGAGCGGGGGGGCTACGAGCAGTACTTC. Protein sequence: CASSPVERGGYEQYF.

CDR3 DNA: TGTGCCAGCAGGAAGTTGCAGGGGGTGAACAATGAGCAGTTCTTC. It is translated as CASRKLQGVNNEQFF. This sequence joins TRBV27 and TRBJ2-1; TRBD1 matches 7 bases. The germline CDR1 and CDR2 sequences are MNHEY and SMNVEV (reference sequence). Trimming removed 6 bases from V and 5 bases from J; junction bases left unmatched: 10. This CDR3 region has 15 residues.

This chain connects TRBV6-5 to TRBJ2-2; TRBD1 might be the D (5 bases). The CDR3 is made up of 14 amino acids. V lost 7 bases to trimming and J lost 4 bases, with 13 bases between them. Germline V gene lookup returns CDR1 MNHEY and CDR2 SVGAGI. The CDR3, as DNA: TGTGCCAGCATAGGTAGGACACTCACCGGGGAGCTGTTTTTT. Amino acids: CASIGRTLTGELFF.

CDR3 region: CASSLLGGEVRNEQFF. The CDR3 DNA sequence: TGTGCCAGCAGCTTATTGGGCGGGGAGGTTCGCAATGAGCAGTTCTTC. The chain links TRBV7-8 to TRBJ2-1; D is perhaps TRBD2 (6 bases). The V and J ends lost 2 bases and 6 bases respectively, with 17 bases between them. In germline, CDR1 is SGHVS, CDR2 FQNEAQ. The CDR3 runs to 16 residues.